These 5 T cell receptor beta chains were sequenced from one sample in a study of T-cell reconstitution after alpha-beta-depleted transplantation in children. Molecular barcoding with unique molecular identifiers was used for the TCRbeta library. A single record per CDR3 protein comes from TCRdb applying MiXCR to the PCR reads. The data contain 580,000 or so distinct CDR3 sequences, about 23% of them seen just once; the ten biggest clones take up 13% to 15%. Here the sequenced sample was PBMCs, mostly from graft donor cells, taken 360 days after TCRalphabeta/CD19-depleted stem cell transplant. The receptors come from a boy under two years old who had a stem cell transplant for acute myeloid leukemia, so the T cells may come from the graft donor.

The chain carries TRBV14 and TRBJ2-5, with unresolved D. The germline CDR1 and CDR2 sequences are SGHDN and FVKESK. This CDR3 region has 13 residues. V gave up 4 bases and J gave up 5 bases, with 11 bases separating them. DNA of the CDR3: TGTGCCAGCAGCCCCGATGGGATTGAGACCCAGTACTTC. It encodes CASSPDGIETQYF.

The V and J genes are TRBV10-3 and TRBJ2-7; 8 positions match TRBD1. Trimming at V came to 3 bases and at J to 4 bases, leaving 8 bases not matched to a gene. Germline CDR1 and CDR2: ENHRY and SYGVKD. This CDR3 contains 15 residues. The CDR3 bases are TGTGCCATCAGTGACATGACAGGGGAACGGTACGAGCAGTACTTC. This gives the protein CAISDMTGERYEQYF.

CDR3 amino acids: CSANLGTANQPQHF. CDR3 DNA sequence: TGCAGTGCTAACCTAGGGACAGCTAATCAGCCCCAGCATTTT. The chain joins TRBV20-1 to TRBJ1-5; 7 bases fit TRBD1. Germline CDR1 DFQATT, CDR2 SNEGSKA (reference sequence). Trimming removed 4 bases from V and 4 bases from J; junction bases left unmatched: 7. The CDR3 spans 14 residues.

The V and J genes are TRBV6-5 and TRBJ2-3, with TRBD1 matching over 7 bases. The CDR3 loop spans 18 amino acids. J lost 2 bases, V lost 0 bases, and 11 bases had no gene match. In germline, CDR1 is MNHEY, CDR2 SVGAGI. In DNA form, the CDR3 reads TGTGCCAGCAGTTACTCGACAGGGAGTGGCGGGTCCACAGATACGCAGTATTTT. It codes for CASSYSTGSGGSTDTQYF.

This clonotype was recorded many times. The rearrangement uses TRBV20-1 and TRBJ1-2; tentatively, D is TRBD1 (6 bases). In germline, CDR1 is DFQATT, CDR2 SNEGSKA (reference sequence). The CDR3 totals 12 residues. V gave up 7 bases and J gave up 8 bases, with 17 bases separating them. The CDR3 protein is CSVGQTSLGYTF. The CDR3 bases are TGCAGTGTTGGACAGACCAGCCTAGGCTACACCTTC.